This TCR beta chain was captured by sequencing in a study of OX40 agonist ivuxolimab in advanced cancers. Background on the study: Of mixed ages from about 20 to 80 and averaging approximately 60 years, the group was roughly 85% male.

TCRdb keeps only in-frame clones here, not all; method: immunoSEQ multiplex PCR. Among fewer than 45,000 clones listed, roughly 90% were seen once. The timepoints at which blood was sampled were baseline, cycle 4 day 1, and cycle 7 day 1. V was pared by 6 bases and J by 8 bases, with 19 bases between. The CDR3 is 14 amino acids. Looked up from germline, CDR1 is SNHLY and CDR2 is FYNNEI. As concerns this clone: The antigen is not known.

Findings and limits, study-wide: Clonal expansion was seen in CD4+ and CD8+ blood T cells by week 6 at 0.1 to 3.0 mg/kg.

Sequences were derived from CD4+ or CD8+ T cells sorted from blood, sampled in a trial of the OX40 agonist ivuxolimab. The gene calls are TRBV2 and TRBJ1-2; TRBD1 is a possible D gene (6 bases). This sequence was found in an adult with an advanced solid tumor such as melanoma, head and neck, liver or kidney cancer. CDR3 in amino acids: CASSLRGRGKGYTF. The CDR3 nucleotides read TGTGCCAGCAGCTTGAGGGGGAGGGGGAAAGGCTACACCTTC.